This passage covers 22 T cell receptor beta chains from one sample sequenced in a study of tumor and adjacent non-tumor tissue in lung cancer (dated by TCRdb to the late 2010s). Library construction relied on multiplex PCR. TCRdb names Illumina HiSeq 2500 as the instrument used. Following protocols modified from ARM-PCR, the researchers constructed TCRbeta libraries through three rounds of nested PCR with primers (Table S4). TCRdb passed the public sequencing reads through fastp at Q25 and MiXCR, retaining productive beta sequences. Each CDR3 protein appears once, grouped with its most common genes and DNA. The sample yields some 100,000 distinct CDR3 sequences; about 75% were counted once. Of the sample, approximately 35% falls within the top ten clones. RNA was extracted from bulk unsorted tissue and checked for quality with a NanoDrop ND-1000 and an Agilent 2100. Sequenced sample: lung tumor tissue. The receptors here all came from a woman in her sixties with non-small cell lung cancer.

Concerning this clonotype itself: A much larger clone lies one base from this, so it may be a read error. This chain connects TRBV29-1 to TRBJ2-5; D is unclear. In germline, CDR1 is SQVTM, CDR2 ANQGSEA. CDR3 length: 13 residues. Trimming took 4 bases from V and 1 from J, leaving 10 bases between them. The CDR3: CSVGRVFQETQYF. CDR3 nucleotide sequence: TGCAGCGTTGGCCGGGTGTTCCAAGAGACCCAGTACTTC.

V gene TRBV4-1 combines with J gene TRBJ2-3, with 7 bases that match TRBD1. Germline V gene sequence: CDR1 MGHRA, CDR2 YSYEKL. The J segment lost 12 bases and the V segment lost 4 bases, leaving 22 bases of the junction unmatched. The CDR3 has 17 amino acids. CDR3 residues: CASSPRSTGSGADLQYF. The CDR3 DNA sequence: TGCGCCAGCAGCCCTAGATCGACAGGGAGTGGCGCAGATTTACAGTATTTT.

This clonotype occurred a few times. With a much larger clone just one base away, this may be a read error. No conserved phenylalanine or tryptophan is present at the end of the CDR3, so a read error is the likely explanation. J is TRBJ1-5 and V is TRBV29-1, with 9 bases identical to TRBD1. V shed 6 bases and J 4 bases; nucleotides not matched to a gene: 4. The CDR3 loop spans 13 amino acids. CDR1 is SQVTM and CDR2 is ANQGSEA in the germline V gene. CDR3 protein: CSVRTGANQPQHL. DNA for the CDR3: TGCAGCGTGAGGACAGGGGCAAATCAGCCCCAGCATCTT.

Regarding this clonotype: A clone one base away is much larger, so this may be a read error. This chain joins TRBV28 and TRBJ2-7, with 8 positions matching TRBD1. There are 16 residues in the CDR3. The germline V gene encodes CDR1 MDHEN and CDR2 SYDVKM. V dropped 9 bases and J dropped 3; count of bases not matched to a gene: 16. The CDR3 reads CARRERSDRGFYEQYF. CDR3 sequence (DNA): TGTGCCAGGAGGGAGAGGAGCGACAGGGGATTCTACGAGCAGTACTTC.

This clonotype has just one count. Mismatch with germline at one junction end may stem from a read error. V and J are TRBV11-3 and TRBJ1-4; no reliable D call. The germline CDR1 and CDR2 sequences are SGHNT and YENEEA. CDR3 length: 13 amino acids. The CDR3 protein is CARSLQLGEKLFF. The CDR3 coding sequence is TGTGCCAGGAGCTTACAGTTAGGTGAAAAATTGTTTTTT.

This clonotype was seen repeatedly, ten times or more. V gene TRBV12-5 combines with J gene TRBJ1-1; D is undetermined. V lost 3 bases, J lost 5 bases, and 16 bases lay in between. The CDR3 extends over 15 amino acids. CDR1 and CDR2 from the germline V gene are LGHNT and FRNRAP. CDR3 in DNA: TGTGCTAGTGGTTTAGGAGAGAGGGTGGGGACTGAAGCTTTCTTT. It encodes CASGLGERVGTEAFF.

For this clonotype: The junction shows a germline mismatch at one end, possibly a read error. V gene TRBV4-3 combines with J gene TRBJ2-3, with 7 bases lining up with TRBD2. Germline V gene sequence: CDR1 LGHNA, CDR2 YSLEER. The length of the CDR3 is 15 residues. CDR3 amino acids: CASSHVGGVTDRQYF. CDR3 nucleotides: TGCGCCAGCAGCCATGTGGGGGGGGTCACAGATAGGCAGTATTTT.

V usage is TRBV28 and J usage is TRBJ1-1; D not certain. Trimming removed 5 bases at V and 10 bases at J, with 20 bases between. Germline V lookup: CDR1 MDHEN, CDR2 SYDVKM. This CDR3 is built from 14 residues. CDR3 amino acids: CASSPLLAFKAAFF. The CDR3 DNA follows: TGTGCCAGCAGTCCCCTATTAGCATTCAAGGCAGCTTTCTTT.

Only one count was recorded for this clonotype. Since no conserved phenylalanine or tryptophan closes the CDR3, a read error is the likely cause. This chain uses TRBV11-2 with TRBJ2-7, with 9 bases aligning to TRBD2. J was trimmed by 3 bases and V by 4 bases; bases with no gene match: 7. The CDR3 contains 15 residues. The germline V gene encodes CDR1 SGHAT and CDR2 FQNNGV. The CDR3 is CASSYGTSRSYEQYL. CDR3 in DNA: TGTGCCAGCAGCTACGGGACTAGCAGAAGCTACGAGCAGTACTTA.

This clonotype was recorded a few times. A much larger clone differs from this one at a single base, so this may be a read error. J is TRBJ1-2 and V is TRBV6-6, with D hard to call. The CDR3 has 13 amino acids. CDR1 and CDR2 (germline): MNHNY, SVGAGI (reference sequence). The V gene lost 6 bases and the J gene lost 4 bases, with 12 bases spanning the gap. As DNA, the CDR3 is TGTGCCAGCAGCCCTGCGCGAGCCTATGGCTACACCTTC. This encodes CASSPARAYGYTF.

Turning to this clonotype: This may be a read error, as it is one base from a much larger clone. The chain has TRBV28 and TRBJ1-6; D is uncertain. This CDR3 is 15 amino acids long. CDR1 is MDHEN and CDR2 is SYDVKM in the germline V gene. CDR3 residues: CASCLGLELNSPLHF. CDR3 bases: TGTGCCAGCTGTTTAGGTTTGGAGCTCAATTCACCCCTCCACTTT.

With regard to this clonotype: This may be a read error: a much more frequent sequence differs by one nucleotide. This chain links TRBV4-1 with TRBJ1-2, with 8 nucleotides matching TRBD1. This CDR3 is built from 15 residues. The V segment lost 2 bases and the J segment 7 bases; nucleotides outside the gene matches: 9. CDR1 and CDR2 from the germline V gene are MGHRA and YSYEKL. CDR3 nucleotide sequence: TGCGCCAGCAGCCAACGCTCGACAGGGGTCCTTGGCTACACCTTC. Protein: CASSQRSTGVLGYTF.

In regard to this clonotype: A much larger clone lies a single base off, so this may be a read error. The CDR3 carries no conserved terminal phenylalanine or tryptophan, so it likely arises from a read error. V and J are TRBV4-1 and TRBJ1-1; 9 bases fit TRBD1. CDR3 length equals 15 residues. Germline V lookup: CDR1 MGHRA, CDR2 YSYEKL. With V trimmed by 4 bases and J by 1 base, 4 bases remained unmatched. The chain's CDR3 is CASSLPTGGNTEAFI. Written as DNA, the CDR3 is TGCGCCAGCAGCCTCCCGACAGGGGGGAACACTGAAGCTTTCATT.

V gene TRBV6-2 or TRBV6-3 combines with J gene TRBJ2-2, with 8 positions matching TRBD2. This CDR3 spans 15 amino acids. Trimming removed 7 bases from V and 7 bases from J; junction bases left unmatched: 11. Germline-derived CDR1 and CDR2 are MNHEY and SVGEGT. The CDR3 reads CASIHRRSGSGELFF. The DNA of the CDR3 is TGTGCCAGCATCCATCGAAGAAGCGGGAGCGGGGAGCTGTTTTTT.

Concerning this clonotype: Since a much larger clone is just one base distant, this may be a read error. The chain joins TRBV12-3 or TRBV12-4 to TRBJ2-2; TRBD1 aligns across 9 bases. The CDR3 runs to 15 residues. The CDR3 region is CVSSQTGGVGGELFF. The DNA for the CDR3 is TGTGTCAGCAGCCAAACAGGGGGCGTCGGCGGGGAGCTGTTTTTT.

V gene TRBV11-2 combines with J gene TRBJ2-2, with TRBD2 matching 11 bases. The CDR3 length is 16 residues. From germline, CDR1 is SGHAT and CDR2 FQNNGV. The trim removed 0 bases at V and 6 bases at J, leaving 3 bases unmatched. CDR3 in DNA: TGTGCCAGCAGCTTAGAACTAGCGGGAGAATCCGGGGAGCTGTTTTTT. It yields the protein CASSLELAGESGELFF.

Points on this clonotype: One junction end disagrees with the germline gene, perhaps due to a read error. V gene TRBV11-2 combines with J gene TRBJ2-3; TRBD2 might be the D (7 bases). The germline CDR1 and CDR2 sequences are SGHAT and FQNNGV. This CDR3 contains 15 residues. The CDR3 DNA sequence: TGTGCCAGCAGCTTAAAGAACGGGAGGACAGATACACAGTATTTT. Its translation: CASSLKNGRTDTQYF.

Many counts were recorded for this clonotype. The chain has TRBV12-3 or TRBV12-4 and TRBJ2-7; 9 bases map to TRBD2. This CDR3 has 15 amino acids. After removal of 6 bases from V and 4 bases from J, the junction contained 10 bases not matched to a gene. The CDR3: CASSSIEGLAYEQYF. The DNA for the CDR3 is TGTGCCAGCAGCTCTATTGAGGGACTAGCTTACGAGCAGTACTTC.

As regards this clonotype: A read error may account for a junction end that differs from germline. The CDR3 DNA is TGCGCCAGCAGTATAGTGGGGAGGACAGTTACGCAGTATTTT. It encodes CASSIVGRTVTQYF. The chain recombines TRBV10-2 with TRBJ2-3; D is perhaps TRBD1 or TRBD2 (6 bases each). In germline, CDR1 is WSHSY, CDR2 SAAADI. The CDR3 runs 14 residues.

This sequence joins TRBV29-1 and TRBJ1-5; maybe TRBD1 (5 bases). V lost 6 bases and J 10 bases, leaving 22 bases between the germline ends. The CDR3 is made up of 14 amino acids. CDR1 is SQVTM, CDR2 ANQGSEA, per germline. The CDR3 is CSVHSGQAKGPQHF. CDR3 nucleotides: TGCAGCGTCCACTCGGGGCAGGCGAAAGGACCCCAGCATTTT.

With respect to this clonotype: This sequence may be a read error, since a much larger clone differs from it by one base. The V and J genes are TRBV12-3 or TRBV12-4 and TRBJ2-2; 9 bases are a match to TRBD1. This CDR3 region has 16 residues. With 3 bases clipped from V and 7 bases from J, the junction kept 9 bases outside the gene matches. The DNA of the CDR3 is TGTGCCAGCAGTTTCTCCGGGACAGGGACAAGCGGGGAGCTGTTTTTT. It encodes CASSFSGTGTSGELFF.

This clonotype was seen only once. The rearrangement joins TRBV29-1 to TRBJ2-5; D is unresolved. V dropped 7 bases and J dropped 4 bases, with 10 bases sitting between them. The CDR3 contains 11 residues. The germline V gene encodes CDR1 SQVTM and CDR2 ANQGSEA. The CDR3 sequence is CSALFGETQYF. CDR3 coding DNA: TGCAGCGCCTTATTCGGAGAGACCCAGTACTTC. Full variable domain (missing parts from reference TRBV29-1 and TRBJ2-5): SAVISQKPSRDICQRGTSLTIQCQVDSQVTMMFWYRQQPGQSLTLIATANQGSEATYESGFVIDKFPISRPNLTFSTLTVSNMSPEDSSIYLCSALFGETQYFGPGTRLLVL.